This T cell receptor beta chain was observed in a study of beta chain features in type 1 diabetes. Looking at the study overall: Examined across all samples were roughly 110,000,000 sorted cells.

For this clone: Its antigen is as yet unknown.

The study's findings and limits: The study found moderately but significantly shorter TCRB CDR3s in all four CD4+ subsets of Type 1 diabetes patients. A potential PCR bias toward shorter templates would be equal in patient and control samples.

CDR1 and CDR2 from the germline V gene are SGHAT and FQNNGV. Trimming cost V 4 bases and J 7 bases, with 17 bases left between them. The CDR3 loop spans 15 amino acids. Every bit of the isolated RNA underwent reverse transcription, so sequencing read expressed TCRB transcripts. Sequencing was performed with immunoSEQ multiplex PCR; in TCRdb, only in-frame clones are kept and a portion is missing. Here the sample spans under 900,000 clones, roughly 15% being singletons. The chain carries TRBV11-2 and TRBJ2-1; D possibly corresponds to TRBD1 (5 bases). This TCR came from a woman aged 18-35 years in good health. The specimen was naive CD4+ T cells from blood. CDR3 nucleotides: TGTGCCAGCAGCTCCCACCGGGCAGGGATAAATGAGCAGTTCTTC. It codes for CASSSHRAGINEQFF.